These 17 T cell receptor beta chains were sequenced from one sample in a study of post-analysis software for immune sequencing data. Broader study findings: Included in a set of roughly five TRBV segments more frequent in patients than controls were TRBV5-6, TRBV5-1 and TRBV20-1.

Prepared libraries of TCR beta cDNA carried unique molecular identifiers. One entry per CDR3 protein results from TCRdb running MiXCR on the PCR reads. The sample contains 820,000 or so distinct CDR3 sequences, 53% of which appear only once. Antigens of these TCRs are unknown. Sequences were obtained from blood. The source is a girl between 5 and 17 years old with multiple sclerosis.

The table lists this clonotype with a few counts. This sequence joins TRBV27 and TRBJ2-6; D ambiguous. The length of the CDR3 is 15 residues. Germline V CDR1 and CDR2: MNHEY, SMNVEV (reference sequence). Trimming took 6 bases from V and 0 from J, leaving 9 bases between them. In nucleotides, the CDR3 is TGTGCCAGCAGATCAATGCTCTCTGGGGCCAACGTCCTGACTTTC. It is translated as CASRSMLSGANVLTF.

The chain combines TRBV7-6 with TRBJ2-3; TRBD2 agrees at 9 bases. The CDR3 has 16 amino acids. V lost 4 bases to trimming and J lost 1 base; unmatched junction nucleotides: 6. CDR1 is SGHVS and CDR2 is FNYEAQ in the germline V gene. CDR3 DNA: TGTGCCAGCAGCTCCCTAGCGGGATTGGGCACAGATACGCAGTATTTT. Amino acid sequence: CASSSLAGLGTDTQYF.

The CDR3 nucleotides read TGTGCCAGCGGAACAGGGGGAGAGACCCAGTACTTC. Encoded protein: CASGTGGETQYF. The chain carries TRBV2 and TRBJ2-5; 8 bases agree with TRBD1. The CDR3 has 12 residues. V trimming: 8 bases; J trimming: 4 bases; junction bases outside the gene matches: 3. The germline V gene has CDR1 SNHLY and CDR2 FYNNEI.

The rearrangement joins TRBV5-1 to TRBJ2-7, with 10 positions matching TRBD1. The junction had 3 bases not matched to a gene; V was cut back by 3 bases and J by 0 bases. The CDR3 is 15 residues long. From germline, CDR1 is SGHRS and CDR2 YFSETQ. In DNA, the CDR3 is TGCGCCAGCAGCTCTAGACAGGGGGCCTCCTACGAGCAGTACTTC. Its protein product is CASSSRQGASYEQYF.

This clonotype appeared a few times. The chain joins TRBV5-1 to TRBJ2-5; weak D call: TRBD1 (5 bases). CDR1 and CDR2 from the germline V gene are SGHRS and YFSETQ. V lost 0 bases to trimming and J lost 11 bases, with 14 bases between them. The CDR3 is made up of 13 amino acids. CDR3 residues: CASSLAGYNEQYF. CDR3 sequence (DNA): TGCGCCAGCAGCTTGGCAGGGTACAATGAGCAGTACTTC.

The genes are TRBV29-1 and TRBJ2-7; 9 bases fit TRBD1. CDR3 size: 13 residues. Germline V CDR1 and CDR2: SQVTM, ANQGSEA. Trimming took 4 bases from V and 6 from J; bases not matched to a gene: 7. The CDR3 sequence: CSVAGQGVSEQYF. The CDR3 bases are TGCAGCGTTGCGGGACAGGGCGTGAGCGAGCAGTACTTC.

In this sample, this clonotype turned up once. The J gene is TRBJ2-1, the V gene TRBV10-3, with D unclear. Trimming stripped 5 bases from V and 5 bases from J, with 19 bases between. The CDR3 has 16 amino acids. The germline gives CDR1 ENHRY, CDR2 SYGVKD. The CDR3 coding sequence is TGTGCCATCAGTTCTCCCCAGTTAGGGTCGAACAATGAGCAGTTCTTC. It encodes CAISSPQLGSNNEQFF.

This clonotype was recorded a few times. V usage is TRBV7-2 and J usage is TRBJ2-7, with a tentative D call TRBD1 (6 bases). The CDR3 consists of 15 residues. Trimming removed 3 bases from V and 1 base from J, with 13 bases in between. Germline V gene lookup returns CDR1 SGHTA and CDR2 FQGNSA. CDR3 DNA: TGTGCCAGCAGCTTCAAACTCGACAGGTCCTACGAGCAGTACTTC. As protein: CASSFKLDRSYEQYF.

A single count supports this clonotype. The chain joins TRBV20-1 to TRBJ2-6; 14 bases match TRBD2. This CDR3 has 21 amino acids. V was clipped by 0 bases and J by 2 bases; unmatched bases: 12. CDR1 and CDR2 from the germline V gene are DFQATT and SNEGSKA (reference sequence). The CDR3 region is CSAREPPTSGGASTGANVLTF. The CDR3 bases are TGCAGTGCTAGAGAACCACCGACTAGCGGGGGGGCCAGTACTGGGGCCAACGTCCTGACTTTC.

This rearrangement joins TRBV5-1 to TRBJ2-2, with D perhaps being TRBD1 or TRBD2 (5 bases each). The CDR3 runs 15 residues. Trimming took 4 bases from V and 0 from J, leaving 10 bases between them. CDR1 is SGHRS and CDR2 is YFSETQ in the germline V gene. The chain's CDR3 is CASSPGRSNTGELFF. In DNA form, the CDR3 reads TGCGCCAGCAGCCCGGGACGGTCGAACACCGGGGAGCTGTTTTTT. Supplemented by reference TRBV5-1 and TRBJ2-2, the full variable domain reads KAGVTQTPRYLIKTRGQQVTLSCSPISGHRSVSWYQQTPGQGLQFLFEYFSETQRNKGNFPGRFSGRQFSNSRSEMNVSTLELGDSALYLCASSPGRSNTGELFFGEGSRLTVL.

The chain links TRBV29-1 to TRBJ2-1; D is perhaps TRBD1 (5 bases). The CDR3 sequence is 14 residues long. The germline V gene encodes CDR1 SQVTM and CDR2 ANQGSEA. V was pared by 6 bases and J by 7 bases, with 19 bases between. The CDR3 bases are TGCAGCGTCCTGCTAGGGGCGGTTATAAATGAGCAGTTCTTC. It yields the protein CSVLLGAVINEQFF.

V usage is TRBV10-3 and J usage is TRBJ2-5; 8 nucleotides align to TRBD2. With 5 bases clipped from V and 0 bases from J, the junction kept 2 bases outside the gene matches. Germline V gene data show CDR1 as ENHRY and CDR2 as SYGVKD. The CDR3 is made up of 14 amino acids. The CDR3 is CAISIAGNQETQYF. CDR3 DNA: TGTGCCATCAGTATAGCGGGGAACCAAGAGACCCAGTACTTC.

The V gene is TRBV3-1, the J gene TRBJ1-1, with 8 bases fitting TRBD1. J lost 4 bases, V lost 2 bases, and 6 bases had no gene match. This CDR3 comprises 15 residues. Germline V CDR1 and CDR2: LGHDT, YNNKEL (reference sequence). The CDR3 region is CASSQRQGLGTEAFF. Written as DNA, the CDR3 is TGTGCCAGCAGCCAACGACAGGGGCTGGGCACTGAAGCTTTCTTT.

A few counts support this clonotype. The chain uses TRBV7-2 and TRBJ2-7, with 8 bases identical to TRBD2. The CDR3 extends over 15 amino acids. Trimming removed 2 bases from V and 4 bases from J; junction bases left unmatched: 7. Germline V gene sequence: CDR1 SGHTA, CDR2 FQGNSA. CDR3 in DNA: TGTGCCAGCAGCTTATTGGGTAGCGGGAAATACGAGCAGTACTTC. Protein sequence: CASSLLGSGKYEQYF.

The chain is built from TRBV5-1 and TRBJ1-4, with D perhaps TRBD1 (5 bases). The CDR3 is made up of 16 amino acids. The V and J ends lost 2 bases and 3 bases respectively, with 14 bases between them. Germline CDR1 reads SGHRS; CDR2 reads YFSETQ. The CDR3 coding sequence is TGCGCCAGCAGCTTTGGGGGATCCCTCGCTAATGAAAAACTGTTTTTT. Its protein product is CASSFGGSLANEKLFF.

The V gene is TRBV6-1, the J gene TRBJ2-7; D is tentatively TRBD1 or TRBD2 (5 bases each). CDR1 and CDR2 from the germline V gene are MNHNS and SASEGT. V was pared by 4 bases and J by 6 bases, with 19 bases between. The CDR3 contains 15 residues. The chain's CDR3 is CASSGLGTGVGEQYF. As DNA, the CDR3 is TGTGCCAGCAGTGGACTTGGGACGGGTGTGGGCGAGCAGTACTTC.

The V call is TRBV20-1, the J call TRBJ2-7; 9 nucleotides line up with TRBD1. The V gene end was trimmed by 0 bases and the J gene end by 4 bases; junction bases not matched to a gene: 10. The CDR3 loop spans 16 amino acids. Germline V gene lookup returns CDR1 DFQATT and CDR2 SNEGSKA (reference sequence). CDR3 in DNA: TGCAGTGCTAGAGAGGGGGGGACAGGGAGTCTTTACGAGCAGTACTTC. Translation gives CSAREGGTGSLYEQYF.